This entry lists 23 T cell receptor beta chains sequenced from one sample in a study of blood T cell repertoires in COVID-19 (dated by TCRdb to between 2020 and 2021). The method was the immunoSEQ multiplex PCR assay. Drawn from immuneACCESS, this table holds only the in-frame rearrangements with V and J called that TCRdb kept. Clones are partly lost; checked studies trace under half to an unresolved V gene and leave the rest unexplained. The sample profile shows more than 100,000 clones; approximately 84% of them were found once. About a sixth of the sample comes from the top ten. The sequencing sample was made of peripheral blood. These receptors originate from a woman aged 80 or over with acute or convalescent COVID-19.

The chain links TRBV7-2 to TRBJ2-2, with D perhaps matching TRBD1 (5 bases). The CDR3 is made up of 12 amino acids. Trimming removed 5 bases from V and 7 bases from J, with 8 bases in between. Germline V lookup: CDR1 SGHTA, CDR2 FQGNSA. CDR3 loop: CASSRRGGELFF. For the CDR3, the DNA is TGTGCCAGCAGCCGAAGGGGCGGGGAGCTGTTTTTT.

The chain has TRBV5-1 and TRBJ1-1; D call uncertain. The germline V gene encodes CDR1 SGHRS and CDR2 YFSETQ. Between the trimmed V and J ends, which lost 0 bases and 3 bases, there was a span of 6 bases. The CDR3 is made up of 13 amino acids. CDR3 region: CASSLDTDTEAFF. CDR3 DNA sequence: TGCGCCAGCAGCTTGGACACAGACACTGAAGCTTTCTTT.

The CDR3 protein is CASGLGHGGGTEAFF. CDR3 sequence (DNA): TGTGCTAGTGGTTTGGGACATGGAGGAGGAACTGAAGCTTTCTTT. This rearrangement joins TRBV12-5 to TRBJ1-1; D is undetermined. With 1 base removed from V and 5 bases from J, the gap between germline ends came to 14 bases. The germline V gene encodes CDR1 LGHNT and CDR2 FRNRAP. This CDR3 is built from 15 residues.

The rearrangement links TRBV29-1 to TRBJ1-2; TRBD1 aligns across 7 bases. This CDR3 region has 16 residues. Trimming cost V 4 bases and J 5 bases; bases outside gene matches: 16. The germline V gene has CDR1 SQVTM and CDR2 ANQGSEA. The CDR3 DNA reads as TGCAGCGTTGCTCTTACGGGGACAGCTATGTCGTATGGCTACACCTTC. It yields the protein CSVALTGTAMSYGYTF.

V and J are TRBV11-2 and TRBJ1-5, with a possible D match to TRBD1 (6 bases). From germline, CDR1 is SGHAT and CDR2 FQNNGV. V lost 5 bases and J lost 7, with 15 bases in between. CDR3 length: 14 residues. Here the CDR3 DNA reads TGTGCCAGCAGCGAACGGGGGGGCGGCCAGCCCCAGCATTTT. Amino acid sequence: CASSERGGGQPQHF. Full variable domain (outside the CDR3, taken from reference TRBV11-2 and TRBJ1-5): EAGVAQSPRYKIIEKRQSVAFWCNPISGHATLYWYQQILGQGPKLLIQFQNNGVVDDSQLPKDRFSAERLKGVDSTLKIQPAKLEDSAVYLCASSERGGGQPQHFGDGTRLSIL.

This clone was found once. The chain uses TRBV9 and TRBJ1-2; 11 bases are shared with TRBD1. Per germline, CDR1 SGDLS and CDR2 YYNGEE. The CDR3 runs 14 residues. V trimming: 5 bases; J trimming: 0 bases; junction bases outside the gene matches: 0. The CDR3 region has the DNA TGTGCCAGCAGGGGACAGGGGGCTAACTATGGCTACACCTTC. Amino acid sequence: CASRGQGANYGYTF.

V usage is TRBV18 and J usage is TRBJ2-3; TRBD2 matches 13 bases. Trimming cost V 5 bases and J 3 bases; bases outside gene matches: 17. The CDR3 length is 20 residues. Germline V gene data show CDR1 as KGHSH and CDR2 as LQKENI. The CDR3, as DNA: TGTGCCAGCTCATTTAGGACTAGCGGGGGACCCCGAGGAGGTACAGATACGCAGTATTTT. Amino acids: CASSFRTSGGPRGGTDTQYF. Filled out from reference TRBV18 and TRBJ2-3, the complete variable domain reads NAGVMQNPRHLVRRRGQEARLRCSPMKGHSHVYWYRQLPEEGLKFMVYLQKENIIDESGMPKERFSAEFPKEGPSILRIQQVVRGDSAAYFCASSFRTSGGPRGGTDTQYFGPGTRLTVL.

This CDR3 reads CATRDRGTYNEQFF. In nucleotides, the CDR3 is TGTGCCACTAGGGACAGGGGCACTTACAATGAGCAGTTCTTC. V usage is TRBV19 and J usage is TRBJ2-1; 10 bases line up with TRBD1. The CDR3 has 14 amino acids. With V trimmed by 10 bases and J by 4 bases, 7 bases remained unmatched. Germline V gene sequence: CDR1 LNHDA, CDR2 SQIVND (reference sequence).

This clone was observed once. As DNA, the CDR3 is TGCGCCAGCAGTGAGAACAGGGCGAACACTGAAGCTTTCTTT. Its protein product is CASSENRANTEAFF. This chain links TRBV10-1 with TRBJ1-1; possibly TRBD1 for D (6 bases). Germline V lookup: CDR1 WNHNN, CDR2 SYGVQD (reference sequence). CDR3 length: 14 residues. V was cut by 2 bases and J by 1 base, with 8 bases left in between.

This chain links TRBV29-1 with TRBJ2-5; D may correspond to TRBD1 or TRBD2 (6 bases each). The CDR3 is 14 amino acids. Germline CDR1 reads SQVTM; CDR2 reads ANQGSEA. Trimming removed 7 bases from V and 4 bases from J, with 19 bases in between. The CDR3 bases are TGCAGCGGGGGGGACACTGTAGGTGGAGAGACCCAGTACTTC. This sequence encodes CSGGDTVGGETQYF.

The genes are TRBV5-1 and TRBJ1-6, with 11 bases matching TRBD1. The CDR3 covers 17 residues. Germline V gene sequence: CDR1 SGHRS, CDR2 YFSETQ. V gave up 4 bases and J gave up 0 bases; unmatched junction bases: 3. CDR3 loop: CASSEGTGGSYNSPLHF. The CDR3 DNA sequence: TGCGCCAGCAGCGAGGGGACAGGGGGCTCCTATAATTCACCCCTCCACTTT.

The gene calls are TRBV18 and TRBJ2-5; 8 bases map to TRBD2. Germline V gene data show CDR1 as KGHSH and CDR2 as LQKENI. J gave up 1 base and V 1 base, and 5 bases lay outside the gene matches. The CDR3 contains 16 residues. DNA for the CDR3: TGTGCCAGCTCACCACGGGTAGCGGGGCTCCAAGAGACCCAGTACTTC. Amino acids: CASSPRVAGLQETQYF.

The chain employs TRBV7-2 and TRBJ2-3; the D gene is possibly TRBD2 (8 bases). Trimming left V 4 bases short and J 4 bases short, with 24 bases between. Germline V gives CDR1 SGHTA, CDR2 FQGNSA. This CDR3 has 18 residues. The CDR3 loop reads CASSSLLFGTRGPDTQYF. The DNA for the CDR3 is TGTGCCAGCAGCTCCCTATTATTCGGGACTAGGGGGCCAGATACGCAGTATTTT.

The CDR3 DNA reads as TGTGCCAGCAGCTTGACAGCCATTTATGGCTACACCTTC. This gives the protein CASSLTAIYGYTF. The chain is built from TRBV7-2 and TRBJ1-2, with a weak D call TRBD1 (5 bases). V was shortened by 3 bases and J by 5 bases, with 10 bases between the two germline ends. This CDR3 is built from 13 residues. The germline gives CDR1 SGHTA, CDR2 FQGNSA.

In this sample, this clone turned up once. This chain joins TRBV28 and TRBJ1-2; possible D gene TRBD1, 6 bases. V was cut by 3 bases and J by 7 bases, with 6 bases left in between. The CDR3 has 11 amino acids. CDR1 is MDHEN and CDR2 is SYDVKM in the germline V gene. CDR3 protein: CASSLDSGYTF. In DNA form, the CDR3 reads TGTGCCAGCAGTTTGGACAGTGGCTACACCTTC.

This clone has just one count. The rearrangement uses TRBV13 and TRBJ1-1; 10 bases map to TRBD1. The ends lost 3 bases at V and 0 bases at J; junction bases unmatched: 4. The CDR3 consists of 16 residues. Germline V gene lookup returns CDR1 PRHDT and CDR2 FYEKMQ (reference sequence). Here the CDR3 reads CASSFDRGRMNTEAFF. DNA of the CDR3: TGTGCCAGCAGCTTCGACAGGGGGCGGATGAACACTGAAGCTTTCTTT. Using reference TRBV13 and TRBJ1-1 for the parts outside the CDR3, the full variable domain is AAGVIQSPRHLIKEKRETATLKCYPIPRHDTVYWYQQGPGQDPQFLISFYEKMQSDKGSIPDRFSAQQFSDYHSELNMSSLELGDSALYFCASSFDRGRMNTEAFFGQGTRLTVV.

This rearrangement joins TRBV18 to TRBJ1-2; 9 nucleotides line up with TRBD1. The CDR3 is 14 residues long. Germline values: CDR1 KGHSH, CDR2 LQKENI. Losses at the gene ends were 3 bases for V and 6 bases for J; bases not matched to a gene: 5. CDR3 protein: CASSPGQGVDGYTF. The CDR3 nucleotides are TGTGCCAGCTCACCGGGACAGGGCGTGGATGGCTACACCTTC.

This clone showed up just a few times. The chain recombines TRBV7-9 with TRBJ1-1, with a possible D match to TRBD1 (6 bases). Germline loops: CDR1 SEHNR, CDR2 FQNEAQ (reference sequence). The CDR3 length is 15 residues. The V end was cut by 2 bases, the J end by 7 bases, with 17 bases between. CDR3 DNA sequence: TGTGCCAGCAGCTTACCGCAGGGGACAACCAATGAAGCTTTCTTT. Its translation is CASSLPQGTTNEAFF.

The chain combines TRBV5-1 with TRBJ2-5; the match to TRBD2 covers 10 bases. Germline V gene data show CDR1 as SGHRS and CDR2 as YFSETQ. Losses at the gene ends were 0 bases for V and 4 bases for J; bases not matched to a gene: 3. The CDR3 is made up of 15 amino acids. CDR3: CASSLGLAGTETQYF. The DNA for the CDR3 is TGCGCCAGCAGCTTGGGACTAGCGGGTACAGAGACCCAGTACTTC.

This chain uses TRBV6-2 or TRBV6-3 with TRBJ2-1, with a possible D match to TRBD2 (6 bases). The CDR3 is 17 amino acids. CDR1 MNHEY and CDR2 SVGEGT come from the germline V gene. V was shortened by 5 bases and J by 2 bases, with 19 bases between the two germline ends. For the CDR3, the DNA is TGTGCCAGCAGTCCCCCCGGCACTAGCCGTACCTACAATGAGCAGTTCTTC. This codes for CASSPPGTSRTYNEQFF.

The chain employs TRBV19 and TRBJ1-1; D call uncertain. CDR1 is LNHDA, CDR2 SQIVND, per germline (reference sequence). This CDR3 comprises 13 residues. Trimming pared 4 bases from V and 8 bases from J, leaving 14 bases between. The CDR3 DNA reads as TGTGCCAGTAGTACCCTGCCCGGGAGGGAAGCTTTCTTT. Protein sequence: CASSTLPGREAFF.

This clone showed up just a few times. This rearrangement joins TRBV27 to TRBJ1-2; 7 nucleotides line up with TRBD1. The V gene end was trimmed by 0 bases and the J gene end by 7 bases; junction bases not matched to a gene: 14. CDR1 and CDR2 (germline): MNHEY, SMNVEV (reference sequence). There are 17 residues in the CDR3. The CDR3 DNA is TGTGCCAGCAGTTTATCGAATTCTGAGACAGGGTACCGTGGCTACACCTTC. Amino acid sequence: CASSLSNSETGYRGYTF.

The V call is TRBV30, the J call TRBJ1-5; 12 bases align to TRBD1. Germline values: CDR1 GTSNPN, CDR2 SVGIG (reference sequence). V dropped 6 bases and J dropped 8; count of bases not matched to a gene: 8. This CDR3 is 14 amino acids long. The CDR3 bases are TGTGCCTGCAGGGGACAGGGGGCCGAAGAGCCCCAGCATTTT. Translation: CACRGQGAEEPQHF.